Below are 4 T cell receptor beta chains sequenced from a single sample in a study of spatial heterogeneity in lung cancer. Time point in this sample: sample taken at primary tumor resection. TCRdb called the 5' RACE reads again in MiXCR, with one record for every CDR3 protein. The profile shows around 66,000 distinct CDR3 sequences, 6.3% of them singletons. The source was PBMCs, collected at surgery. The receptors shown here come from a female donor with early-stage non-small cell lung cancer.

This clonotype has at least ten counts. The CDR3 sequence is CASSSDRVSGNSPLHF. The CDR3 DNA sequence: TGTGCCAGCAGCTCTGACAGGGTGTCAGGAAATTCACCCCTCCACTTT. The V and J genes are TRBV13 and TRBJ1-6; 7 bases are shared with TRBD1. The CDR3 loop spans 16 amino acids. From germline, CDR1 is PRHDT and CDR2 FYEKMQ (reference sequence). The V gene end was trimmed by 4 bases and the J gene end by 7 bases; junction bases not matched to a gene: 10.

Many counts were recorded for this clonotype. CDR3 amino acids: CASTRGGLGDNEQFF. The CDR3, as DNA: TGTGCCAGCACCCGGGGGGGGCTTGGTGACAATGAGCAGTTCTTC. V is TRBV2 and J is TRBJ2-1; 8 bases are a match to TRBD2. The CDR3 loop spans 15 amino acids. J gave up 5 bases and V 7 bases, and 10 bases lay outside the gene matches. Germline CDR1 reads SNHLY; CDR2 reads FYNNEI.

In this sample, this clonotype turned up many times. This chain joins TRBV11-2 and TRBJ2-2; 8 bases agree with TRBD1. Germline loops: CDR1 SGHAT, CDR2 FQNNGV. The CDR3 length is 16 residues. Trimming removed 1 base from V and 5 bases from J; junction bases left unmatched: 6. The CDR3 here is CASSLGLDRVTGELFF. CDR3 nucleotides: TGTGCCAGCAGCTTAGGGCTGGACAGGGTTACCGGGGAGCTGTTTTTT.

This clonotype was recorded many times. This chain joins TRBV12-3 or TRBV12-4 and TRBJ2-2, with D tentatively TRBD2 (7 bases). Trimming left V 8 bases short and J 2 bases short, with 12 bases between. The CDR3 contains 14 residues. CDR3 protein: CASRGARNTGELFF. CDR3 bases: TGTGCCAGCCGGGGGGCTAGAAACACCGGGGAGCTGTTTTTT.